A single sample is the source of the 18 T cell receptor beta chains below, sequenced in a study of CD8+CD57+ T cells in acquired aplastic anemia. CDR3 and TCR beta VDJ profiling relied on genomic DNA as the template. TCRdb analysed the reads with MiXCR anew, one entry per CDR3 protein. There are roughly 170,000 distinct CDR3 sequences in the sample; about 60% occur only once, and under 50% lies in the top ten. What was sequenced was sorted CD4+, CD8+, or CD8+CD57+ T cells (not recorded which) from PBMCs. The source of these receptors is a human donor in good health.

This CDR3 reads CAISDKGNEQFF. The CDR3 coding sequence is TGTGCCATCAGTGACAAGGGCAATGAGCAGTTCTTC. This sequence joins TRBV10-3 and TRBJ2-1, with D unresolved. Germline V gives CDR1 ENHRY, CDR2 SYGVKD. V was shortened by 3 bases and J by 6 bases, with 6 bases between the two germline ends. This CDR3 is 12 amino acids long.

The genes are TRBV7-8 and TRBJ2-1, with D possibly TRBD2 on 6 matching bases. Germline CDR1 SGHVS, CDR2 FQNEAQ. Trimming took 1 base from V and 5 from J, leaving 12 bases between them. CDR3 size: 15 residues. The CDR3 DNA reads TGTGCCAGCAGCTTAGAATGGGACTTCAACAATGAGCAGTTCTTC. Its translation: CASSLEWDFNNEQFF.

The J gene is TRBJ1-1, the V gene TRBV24-1, with 10 bases that match TRBD1. Trimming took 7 bases from V and 4 from J; bases not matched to a gene: 5. The CDR3 has 14 amino acids. The germline V gene encodes CDR1 KGHDR and CDR2 SFDVKD. The CDR3 DNA reads as TGTGCCACCAGCCCAAGGACAGGGGGCACTGAAGCTTTCTTT. This sequence encodes CATSPRTGGTEAFF.

This clonotype was seen many times. The V gene is TRBV30, the J gene TRBJ1-5; 7 bases align to TRBD1. CDR1 and CDR2 (germline): GTSNPN, SVGIG (reference sequence). This CDR3 has 12 amino acids. J gave up 6 bases and V 2 bases, and 1 base lay outside the gene matches. The CDR3 loop is CAWSTGVQPQHF. CDR3 coding DNA: TGTGCCTGGAGTACAGGGGTTCAGCCCCAGCATTTT.

Only one count was recorded for this clonotype. This rearrangement joins TRBV12-3 or TRBV12-4 to TRBJ1-4; D unclear. V was trimmed by 4 bases and J by 8 bases, leaving 17 bases between them. CDR3 length: 15 amino acids. The CDR3 DNA sequence: TGTGCCAGCAGTTCCCATAGGTACTCCGCAGAAAAACTGTTTTTT. Its translation is CASSSHRYSAEKLFF.

There are many counts of this clonotype. The gene calls are TRBV10-3 and TRBJ1-1; D gene unclear. The germline V and J ends were trimmed by 0 bases and 5 bases, with 7 bases remaining between them. CDR3 length equals 13 residues. Germline CDR1 and CDR2: ENHRY and SYGVKD. CDR3 nucleotide sequence: TGTGCCATCAGTGAGTCCCCCGGGACTGAAGCTTTCTTT. Residues: CAISESPGTEAFF.

The V call is TRBV7-2, the J call TRBJ1-1; no clear D. Germline V gene sequence: CDR1 SGHTA, CDR2 FQGNSA. V lost 0 bases, J lost 1 base, and 15 bases lay in between. The CDR3 consists of 17 residues. CDR3 region: CASSLAIGSRRNTEAFF. The DNA of the CDR3 is TGTGCCAGCAGCTTAGCAATCGGTAGTCGGAGGAACACTGAAGCTTTCTTT.

Regarding this clonotype: This could be a read error, since a much larger clone is one nucleotide away. The chain has TRBV19 and TRBJ2-4; D is perhaps TRBD2 (6 bases). The CDR3 is 16 residues long. CDR1 LNHDA and CDR2 SQIVND come from the germline V gene (reference sequence). The CDR3 is CAGSIEMGLPGNIQYF. The CDR3 DNA is TGTGCCGGTAGTATAGAGATGGGACTCCCGGGAAACATTCAGTACTTC.

The chain carries TRBV25-1 and TRBJ2-7; a weak D match, TRBD1 (5 bases). Germline CDR1 is MGHDK and CDR2 is SYGVNS. CDR3 size: 16 residues. V was shortened by 2 bases and J by 9 bases, with 23 bases between the two germline ends. The CDR3 loop is CASSEGAGLQLRGQYF. The CDR3 nucleotides are TGTGCCAGCAGTGAAGGGGCCGGGCTCCAGCTAAGAGGGCAGTACTTC.

There are many counts of this clonotype. V and J are TRBV5-6 and TRBJ1-4; D perhaps matches TRBD1 (5 bases). V was shortened by 2 bases and J by 9 bases, with 14 bases between the two germline ends. Germline CDR1 reads SGHDT; CDR2 reads YYEEEE. This CDR3 spans 14 amino acids. The CDR3 loop is CASSFGGGRQKLFF. The DNA of the CDR3 is TGTGCCAGCAGCTTCGGGGGGGGTAGGCAAAAACTGTTTTTT. Full variable domain (missing parts from reference TRBV5-6 and TRBJ1-4): DAGVTQSPTHLIKTRGQQVTLRCSPKSGHDTVSWYQQALGQGPQFIFQYYEEEERQRGNFPDRFSGHQFPNYSSELNVNALLLGDSALYLCASSFGGGRQKLFFGSGTQLSVL.

This clonotype was recorded at least ten times. The chain has TRBV6-2 or TRBV6-3 and TRBJ2-7; D possibly corresponds to TRBD2 (5 bases). The germline CDR1 and CDR2 sequences are MNHEY and SVGEGT. With 7 bases removed from V and 0 bases from J, the gap between germline ends came to 10 bases. The CDR3 contains 13 residues. The CDR3, as DNA: TGTGCCAGCATAAGTGGGAGCTCCTACGAGCAGTACTTC. It translates to CASISGSSYEQYF.

This clonotype is labeled as medium-sized. This rearrangement joins TRBV2 to TRBJ2-3, with D unclear. The CDR3 runs 15 residues. Germline CDR1 reads SNHLY; CDR2 reads FYNNEI. Trimming took 3 bases from V and 4 from J, leaving 14 bases between them. In DNA form, the CDR3 reads TGTGCCAGCAGTGATTGGCAGCTTGATGCAGATACGCAGTATTTT. Protein sequence: CASSDWQLDADTQYF.

The rearrangement uses TRBV2 and TRBJ2-1, with TRBD2 matching over 10 bases. This CDR3 has 15 amino acids. V trimming: 6 bases; J trimming: 7 bases; junction bases outside the gene matches: 9. Germline lookup yields CDR1 SNHLY and CDR2 FYNNEI. The DNA of the CDR3 is TGTGCCAGCAGGGCGGATATAGCGGGGGGAAATGAGCAGTTCTTC. Amino acid sequence: CASRADIAGGNEQFF.

This clonotype was detected only once. This chain uses TRBV20-1 with TRBJ2-3, with a tentative D call TRBD2 (6 bases). Germline CDR1 reads DFQATT; CDR2 reads SNEGSKA (reference sequence). V lost 6 bases, J lost 4 bases, and 11 bases lay in between. This CDR3 spans 12 amino acids. DNA for the CDR3: TGCAGTGCCTGGGGGGACCCAGATACGCAGTATTTT. Residues: CSAWGDPDTQYF.

This chain uses TRBV7-9 with TRBJ2-7; TRBD1 might be the D (6 bases). Trimming took off 5 bases at V and 1 base at J, with 18 bases between the two ends. The CDR3 totals 16 residues. Germline CDR1 SEHNR, CDR2 FQNEAQ (reference sequence). The DNA of the CDR3 is TGTGCCAGCAGCCCAACTACAGGGTCTGGATCCTACGAGCAGTACTTC. As protein: CASSPTTGSGSYEQYF.

The chain links TRBV19 to TRBJ1-1; D perhaps matches TRBD1 (6 bases). This CDR3 has 13 amino acids. V was clipped by 10 bases and J by 3 bases, with 15 bases between them. Germline CDR1 and CDR2: LNHDA and SQIVND (reference sequence). The DNA of the CDR3 is TGTGCCACGTACAGGGCCGGGGACACTGAAGCTTTCTTT. Translated: CATYRAGDTEAFF.

The chain joins TRBV2 to TRBJ2-1; D is perhaps TRBD1 (6 bases). Between the trimmed V and J ends, which lost 0 bases and 7 bases, there was a span of 13 bases. CDR3 length: 15 amino acids. Germline values: CDR1 SNHLY, CDR2 FYNNEI. The CDR3, as DNA: TGTGCCAGCAGTGAAGCTGCAGGGGCGATAAATGAGCAGTTCTTC. Protein product: CASSEAAGAINEQFF.

The gene calls are TRBV10-3 and TRBJ2-5; D unresolved. Trimming shortened V by 2 bases and J by 5 bases, and 6 bases separated the two germline ends. The CDR3 runs 12 residues. From germline, CDR1 is ENHRY and CDR2 SYGVKD. CDR3 amino acids: CAISESVETQYF. The CDR3 nucleotides are TGTGCCATCAGTGAGAGCGTCGAGACCCAGTACTTC.